The entry below describes one TCR beta chain. Its target is not known. The record originates from a study of monozygotic twins with inflammatory bowel disease. Study-level points and caveats: Extra variability in the repertoires of patients may have come from differing immunosuppressive treatments.

CDR1 SGHRS and CDR2 YFSETQ come from the germline V gene. The CDR3 runs 15 residues. With the 5' RACE reads reprocessed, TCRdb shows one record per CDR3 protein and no DNA. The sample's table shows approximately 340,000 distinct CDR3 sequences. The sequenced material came from blood. The rearrangement joins TRBV5-1 to TRBJ2-7. This receptor was identified in a human donor with ulcerative colitis or Crohn's disease, or a healthy co-twin of an affected twin (not recorded which). CDR3 protein: CASSLLGIASYEQYF. Supplemented by reference TRBV5-1 and TRBJ2-7, the full variable domain reads KAGVTQTPRYLIKTRGQQVTLSCSPISGHRSVSWYQQTPGQGLQFLFEYFSETQRNKGNFPGRFSGRQFSNSRSEMNVSTLELGDSALYLCASSLLGIASYEQYFGPGTRLTVT.